The clone carrying this T cell receptor beta chain was counted ten times or more. Time point reported: longitudinal time-point 3. Volunteers attending a blood bank in Maryland, USA, served as healthy controls. It was from 2 million PBMCs stored at -80 C that the unsorted libraries were obtained. The sample comes from a study of neurological immune-mediated disorders. V gave up 6 bases and J gave up 3 bases; unmatched junction bases: 3. This CDR3 region has 14 residues. Germline CDR1 and CDR2: MNHNS and SASEGT. Sequencing of 15-18 subjects in each run yielded over 170 million TCR-beta sequences. TCRdb analysed the 5' RACE reads with MiXCR anew, one entry per CDR3 protein. Found here are around 42,000 distinct CDR3 sequences, 13% of them singletons; the top ten hold 9.5% to 12%.

This chain links TRBV6-1 with TRBJ2-5; 11 bases are a match to TRBD1. The sequence was collected from a man aged 25 to 40 in good health. The sequencing input was PBMCs. The CDR3 here is CASRRGQGEETQYF. CDR3 nucleotides: TGTGCCAGCAGGAGGGGACAGGGGGAAGAGACCCAGTACTTC.